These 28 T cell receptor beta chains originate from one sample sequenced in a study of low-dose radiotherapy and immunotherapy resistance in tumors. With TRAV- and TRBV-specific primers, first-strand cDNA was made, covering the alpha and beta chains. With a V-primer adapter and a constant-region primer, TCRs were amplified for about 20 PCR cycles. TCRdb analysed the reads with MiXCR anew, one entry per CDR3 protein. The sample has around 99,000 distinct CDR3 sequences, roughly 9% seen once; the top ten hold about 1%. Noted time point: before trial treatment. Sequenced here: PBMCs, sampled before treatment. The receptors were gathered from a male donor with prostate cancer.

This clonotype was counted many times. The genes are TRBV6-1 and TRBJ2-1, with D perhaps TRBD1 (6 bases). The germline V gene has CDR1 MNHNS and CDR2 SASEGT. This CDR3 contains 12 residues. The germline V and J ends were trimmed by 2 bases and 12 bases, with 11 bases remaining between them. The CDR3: CASSELGAWQFF. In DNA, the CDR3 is TGTGCCAGCAGTGAACTGGGGGCCTGGCAGTTCTTC.

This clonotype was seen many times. The CDR3 region has the DNA TGCAGCGTTGGGGGACAGGGGGCAACGGTTCCTGAAGCTTTCTTT. Its protein is CSVGGQGATVPEAFF. This chain links TRBV29-1 with TRBJ1-1; 12 bases line up with TRBD1. J gave up 6 bases and V 4 bases, and 9 bases lay outside the gene matches. The CDR3 totals 15 residues. Germline CDR1 and CDR2: SQVTM and ANQGSEA.

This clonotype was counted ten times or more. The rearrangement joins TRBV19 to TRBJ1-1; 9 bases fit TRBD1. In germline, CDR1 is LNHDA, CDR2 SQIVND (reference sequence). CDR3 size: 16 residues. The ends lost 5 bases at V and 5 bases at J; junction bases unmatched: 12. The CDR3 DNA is TGTGCCAGTAGTGACTACAGGGGGCTCGCTGGGACTGAAGCTTTCTTT. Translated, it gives CASSDYRGLAGTEAFF. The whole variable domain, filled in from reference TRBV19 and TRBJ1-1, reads DGGITQSPKYLFRKEGQNVTLSCEQNLNHDAMYWYRQDPGQGLRLIYYSQIVNDFQKGDIAEGYSVSREKKESFPLTVTSAQKNPTAFYLCASSDYRGLAGTEAFFGQGTRLTVV.

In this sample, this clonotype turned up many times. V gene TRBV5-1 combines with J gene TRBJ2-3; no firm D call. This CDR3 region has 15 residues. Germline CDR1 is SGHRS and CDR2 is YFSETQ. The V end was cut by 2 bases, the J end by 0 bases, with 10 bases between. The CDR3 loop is CASSFTPTSTDTQYF. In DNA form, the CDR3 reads TGCGCCAGCAGCTTTACCCCGACGAGCACAGATACGCAGTATTTT.

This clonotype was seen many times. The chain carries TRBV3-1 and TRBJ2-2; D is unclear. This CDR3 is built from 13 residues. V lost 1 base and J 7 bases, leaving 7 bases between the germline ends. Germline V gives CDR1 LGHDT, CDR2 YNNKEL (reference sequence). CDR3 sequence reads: CASSQVSLGELFF. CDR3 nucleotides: TGTGCCAGCAGCCAAGTCAGTCTCGGGGAGCTGTTTTTT.

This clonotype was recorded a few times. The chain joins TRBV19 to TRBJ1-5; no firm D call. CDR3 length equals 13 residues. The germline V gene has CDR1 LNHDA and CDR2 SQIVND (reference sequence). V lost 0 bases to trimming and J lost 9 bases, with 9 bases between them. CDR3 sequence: CASSIETGRPQHF. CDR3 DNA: TGTGCCAGTAGTATAGAAACCGGACGGCCCCAGCATTTT.

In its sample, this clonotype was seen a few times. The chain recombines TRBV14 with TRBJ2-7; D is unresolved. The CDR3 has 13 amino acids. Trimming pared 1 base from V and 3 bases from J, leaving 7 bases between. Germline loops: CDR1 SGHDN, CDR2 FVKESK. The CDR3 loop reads CASSQGTYYEQYF. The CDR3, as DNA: TGTGCCAGCAGCCAAGGTACTTACTACGAGCAGTACTTC.

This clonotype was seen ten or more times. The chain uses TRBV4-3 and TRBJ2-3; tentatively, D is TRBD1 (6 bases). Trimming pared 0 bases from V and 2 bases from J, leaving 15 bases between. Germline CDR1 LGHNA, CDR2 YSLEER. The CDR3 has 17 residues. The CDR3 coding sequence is TGCGCCAGCAGCCAAGATCTTGCAGGGGTGGACACAGATACGCAGTATTTT. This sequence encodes CASSQDLAGVDTDTQYF.

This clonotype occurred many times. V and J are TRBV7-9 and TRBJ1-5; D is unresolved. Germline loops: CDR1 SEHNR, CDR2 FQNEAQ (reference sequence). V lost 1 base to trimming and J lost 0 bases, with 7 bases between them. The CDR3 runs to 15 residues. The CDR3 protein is CASSLGQNSNQPQHF. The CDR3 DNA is TGTGCCAGCAGCTTAGGGCAGAATAGCAATCAGCCCCAGCATTTT.

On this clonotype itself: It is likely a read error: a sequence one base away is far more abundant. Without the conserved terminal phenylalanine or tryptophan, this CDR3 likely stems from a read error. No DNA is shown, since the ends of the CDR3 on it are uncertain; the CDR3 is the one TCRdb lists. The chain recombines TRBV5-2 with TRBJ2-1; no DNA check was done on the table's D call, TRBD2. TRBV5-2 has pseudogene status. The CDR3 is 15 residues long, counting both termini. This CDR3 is CASSPLTGGPGEQFC.

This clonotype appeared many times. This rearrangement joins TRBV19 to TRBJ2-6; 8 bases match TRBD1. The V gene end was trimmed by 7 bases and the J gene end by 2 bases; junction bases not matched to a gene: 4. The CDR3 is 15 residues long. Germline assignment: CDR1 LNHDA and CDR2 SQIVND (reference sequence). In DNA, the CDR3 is TGTGCCAGTACCGCGGACAGGGCTGGGGCCAACGTCCTGACTTTC. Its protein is CASTADRAGANVLTF.

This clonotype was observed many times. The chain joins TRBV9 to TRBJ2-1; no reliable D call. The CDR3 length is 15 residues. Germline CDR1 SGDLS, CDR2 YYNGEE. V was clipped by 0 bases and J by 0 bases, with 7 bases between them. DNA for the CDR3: TGTGCCAGCAGCGTAGCGGACGACTCCTACAATGAGCAGTTCTTC. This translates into CASSVADDSYNEQFF.

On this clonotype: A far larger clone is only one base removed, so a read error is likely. Here the CDR3 reads CAAKIAATGEQYF. The CDR3 DNA reads as TGTGCCGCCAAGATAGCCGCTACGGGCGAGCAGTACTTC. This chain links TRBV6-8 with TRBJ2-7; D is ambiguous. CDR1 and CDR2 (germline): MNHGY, SAAAGT. The CDR3 is made up of 13 amino acids. Trimming took 11 bases from V and 6 from J, leaving 20 bases between them.

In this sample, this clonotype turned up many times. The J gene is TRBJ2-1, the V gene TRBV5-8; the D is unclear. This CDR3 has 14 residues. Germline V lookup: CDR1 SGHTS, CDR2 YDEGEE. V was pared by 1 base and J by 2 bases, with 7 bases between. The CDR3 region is CASSLRNTYNEQFF. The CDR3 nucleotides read TGTGCCAGCAGCTTGAGGAACACCTACAATGAGCAGTTCTTC.

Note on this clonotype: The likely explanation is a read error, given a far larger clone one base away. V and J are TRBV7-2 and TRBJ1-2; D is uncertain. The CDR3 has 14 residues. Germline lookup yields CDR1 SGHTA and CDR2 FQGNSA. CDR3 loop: CASGLRGAGYGYTF. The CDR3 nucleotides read TGTGCCAGCGGCTTGCGAGGCGCGGGTTATGGCTACACCTTC.

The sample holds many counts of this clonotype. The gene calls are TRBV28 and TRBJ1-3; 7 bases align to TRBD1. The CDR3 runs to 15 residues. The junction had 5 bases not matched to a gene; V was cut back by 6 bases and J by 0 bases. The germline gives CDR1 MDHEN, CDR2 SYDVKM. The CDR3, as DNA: TGTGCCAGCAGACCCGGGACAGCCTCTGGAAACACCATATATTTT. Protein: CASRPGTASGNTIYF.

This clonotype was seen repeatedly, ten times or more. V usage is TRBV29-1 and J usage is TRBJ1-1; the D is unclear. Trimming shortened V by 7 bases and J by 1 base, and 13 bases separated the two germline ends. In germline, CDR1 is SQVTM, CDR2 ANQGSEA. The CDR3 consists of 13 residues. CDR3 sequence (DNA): TGCAGCGCCGGGCAGCAGAAGAACACTGAAGCTTTCTTT. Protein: CSAGQQKNTEAFF.

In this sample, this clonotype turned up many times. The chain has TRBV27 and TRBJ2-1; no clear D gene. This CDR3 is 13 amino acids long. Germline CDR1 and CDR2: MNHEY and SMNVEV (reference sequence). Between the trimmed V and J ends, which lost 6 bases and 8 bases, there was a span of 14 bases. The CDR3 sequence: CASSLRRSDEQFF. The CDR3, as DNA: TGTGCCAGCAGCCTTCGACGGTCCGATGAGCAGTTCTTC.

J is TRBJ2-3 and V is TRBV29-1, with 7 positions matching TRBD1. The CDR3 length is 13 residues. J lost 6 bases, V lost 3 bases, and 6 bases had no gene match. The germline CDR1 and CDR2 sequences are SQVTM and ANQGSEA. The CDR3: CSVEGTDVDTQYF. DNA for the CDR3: TGCAGCGTTGAGGGGACAGATGTGGATACGCAGTATTTT.

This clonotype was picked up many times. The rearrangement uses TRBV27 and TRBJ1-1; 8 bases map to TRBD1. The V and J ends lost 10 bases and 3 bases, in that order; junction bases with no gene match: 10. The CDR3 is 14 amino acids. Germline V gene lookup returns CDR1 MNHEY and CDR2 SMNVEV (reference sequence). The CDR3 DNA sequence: TGTGCCACCCGACAGGGGCTTGTCTACACTGAAGCTTTCTTT. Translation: CATRQGLVYTEAFF.

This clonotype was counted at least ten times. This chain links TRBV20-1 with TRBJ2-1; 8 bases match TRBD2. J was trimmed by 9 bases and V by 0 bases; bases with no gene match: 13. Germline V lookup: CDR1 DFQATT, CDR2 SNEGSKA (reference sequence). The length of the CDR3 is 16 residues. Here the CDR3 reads CSARDPNSGSRTEQFF. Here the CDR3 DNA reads TGCAGTGCTAGAGATCCGAACAGCGGGAGCCGTACTGAGCAGTTCTTC.

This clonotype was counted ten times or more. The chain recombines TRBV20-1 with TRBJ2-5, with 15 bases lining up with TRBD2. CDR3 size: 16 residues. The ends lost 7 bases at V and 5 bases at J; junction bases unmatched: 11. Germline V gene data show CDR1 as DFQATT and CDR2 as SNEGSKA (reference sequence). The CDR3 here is CSGTIWTSGRDETQYF. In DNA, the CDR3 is TGCAGTGGCACAATTTGGACTAGCGGGAGGGACGAGACCCAGTACTTC.

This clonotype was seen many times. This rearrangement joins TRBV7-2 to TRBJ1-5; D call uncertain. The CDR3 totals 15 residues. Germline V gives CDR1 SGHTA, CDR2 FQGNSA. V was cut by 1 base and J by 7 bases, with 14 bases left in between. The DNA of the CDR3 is TGTGCCAGCAGCTTAGTGCTGTCAGGAGGCCAGCCCCAGCATTTT. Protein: CASSLVLSGGQPQHF.

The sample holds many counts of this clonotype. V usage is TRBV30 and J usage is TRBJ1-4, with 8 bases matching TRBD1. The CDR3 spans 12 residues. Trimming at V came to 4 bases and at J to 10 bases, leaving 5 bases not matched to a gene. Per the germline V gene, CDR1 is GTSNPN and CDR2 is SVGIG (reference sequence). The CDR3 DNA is TGTGCCTGGATGCAGGGGGCAGGAAAACTGTTTTTT. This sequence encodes CAWMQGAGKLFF.

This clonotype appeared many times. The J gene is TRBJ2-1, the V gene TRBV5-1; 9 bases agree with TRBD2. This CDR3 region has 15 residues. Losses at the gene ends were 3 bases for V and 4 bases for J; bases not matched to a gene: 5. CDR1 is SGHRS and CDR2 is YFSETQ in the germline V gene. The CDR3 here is CASSSGTSSYNEQFF. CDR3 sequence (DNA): TGCGCCAGCAGCTCCGGGACTAGCTCTTACAATGAGCAGTTCTTC.

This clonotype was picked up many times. CDR3 DNA sequence: TGTGCCAGCAGTGAAGGTGAAGCTTTCTTT. Translated: CASSEGEAFF. This chain joins TRBV2 and TRBJ1-1; no clear D gene. V was cut by 1 base and J by 7 bases, with 1 base left in between. This CDR3 region has 10 residues. The V gene's germline CDR1 is SNHLY and CDR2 FYNNEI. Full variable domain (outside the CDR3, taken from reference TRBV2 and TRBJ1-1): EPEVTQTPSHQVTQMGQEVILRCVPISNHLYFYWYRQILGQKVEFLVSFYNNEISEKSEIFDDQFSVERPDGSNFTLKIRSTKLEDSAMYFCASSEGEAFFGQGTRLTVV.

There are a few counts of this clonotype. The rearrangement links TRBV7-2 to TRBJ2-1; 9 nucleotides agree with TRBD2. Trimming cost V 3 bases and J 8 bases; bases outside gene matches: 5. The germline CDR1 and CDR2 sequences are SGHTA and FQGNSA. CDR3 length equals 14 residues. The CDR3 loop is CASSFLAGTDEQFF. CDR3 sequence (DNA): TGTGCCAGCAGCTTCCTAGCGGGAACCGATGAGCAGTTCTTC.

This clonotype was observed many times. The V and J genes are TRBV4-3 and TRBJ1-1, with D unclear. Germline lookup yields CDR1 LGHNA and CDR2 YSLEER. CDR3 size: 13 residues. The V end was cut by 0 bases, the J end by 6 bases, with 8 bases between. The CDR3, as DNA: TGCGCCAGCAGCCAAGAGGGAGGCTCTGAAGCTTTCTTT. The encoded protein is CASSQEGGSEAFF.